Following are 24 T cell receptor beta chains from one sample sequenced in a study of T cell changes during pregnancy in multiple sclerosis. Produced via immunoSEQ multiplex PCR; TCRdb's table is partial and in-frame only. The data hold 15,000 to 25,000 clones, with 88% observed a single time. Sample: CD8+ T cells from peripheral blood mononuclear cells, taken in the third trimester of pregnancy. Receptors were obtained from a female donor in good health, enrolled as a control in a pregnancy study.

This rearrangement joins TRBV6-1 to TRBJ2-7, with D maybe TRBD1 (6 bases). CDR1 MNHNS and CDR2 SASEGT come from the germline V gene. V gave up 1 base and J gave up 5 bases, with 15 bases separating them. The CDR3 has 15 amino acids. CDR3 nucleotide sequence: TGTGCCAGCAGTGAAGTACGGCAGGGGACCCACGAGCAGTACTTC. Residues: CASSEVRQGTHEQYF.

The V and J genes are TRBV6-1 and TRBJ2-1; 9 bases align to TRBD1. Unmatched junction bases numbered 7, after V lost 7 bases and J lost 3 bases. This CDR3 has 15 residues. From germline, CDR1 is MNHNS and CDR2 SASEGT. The CDR3 protein is CASTRGTGIYNEQFF. In DNA form, the CDR3 reads TGTGCCAGCACCCGAGGGACAGGGATCTACAATGAGCAGTTCTTC.

This clone has a single count. This chain connects TRBV27 to TRBJ2-5; 12 nucleotides agree with TRBD2. Looked up from germline, CDR1 is MNHEY and CDR2 is SMNVEV (reference sequence). With V trimmed by 5 bases and J by 4 bases, 8 bases remained unmatched. The CDR3 loop spans 16 amino acids. CDR3 coding DNA: TGTGCCAGCAGTCCTACTGAGGGACTAGCGGGAGAGACCCAGTACTTC. Translation: CASSPTEGLAGETQYF.

The genes are TRBV27 and TRBJ1-1; 12 nucleotides match TRBD1. The length of the CDR3 is 18 residues. Germline V gene data show CDR1 as MNHEY and CDR2 as SMNVEV (reference sequence). Trimming took 5 bases from V and 11 from J; bases not matched to a gene: 21. In DNA form, the CDR3 reads TGTGCCAGCAGTACGCACACCGGGACAGGGGGCGCAGGGGTAATGGCTTTCTTT. Protein product: CASSTHTGTGGAGVMAFF.

This rearrangement joins TRBV11-1 to TRBJ2-3, with TRBD2 matching 9 bases. V was clipped by 0 bases and J by 0 bases; unmatched bases: 4. This CDR3 has 17 amino acids. Germline lookup yields CDR1 SGHAT and CDR2 FQDESV (reference sequence). CDR3 amino acids: CASSLAPAGGSTDTQYF. In DNA, the CDR3 is TGTGCCAGCAGCTTAGCGCCCGCGGGGGGGAGCACAGATACGCAGTATTTT.

The V gene is TRBV15, the J gene TRBJ1-1; D might be TRBD1 (6 bases). The CDR3 is 14 residues long. Per germline, CDR1 LNHNV and CDR2 YYDKDF (reference sequence). Trimming removed 5 bases from V and 4 bases from J, with 14 bases in between. The CDR3 reads CATSLERGGTEAFF. The CDR3 DNA is TGTGCCACCAGCCTGGAGCGAGGGGGCACTGAAGCTTTCTTT.

The rearrangement joins TRBV4-3 to TRBJ2-5; tentative D call: TRBD1 (7 bases). Trimming shortened V by 1 base and J by 2 bases, and 14 bases separated the two germline ends. Germline V gene data show CDR1 as LGHNA and CDR2 as YSLEER. The CDR3 extends over 16 amino acids. The CDR3 region is CASSQGGPGGQETQYF. CDR3 DNA sequence: TGCGCCAGCAGCCAAGGGGGGCCAGGGGGGCAAGAGACCCAGTACTTC.

This clone is termed medium-sized. The chain is built from TRBV30 and TRBJ2-7; TRBD1 matches at 9 bases. The germline V gene encodes CDR1 GTSNPN and CDR2 SVGIG (reference sequence). This CDR3 comprises 14 residues. Trimming removed 2 bases from V and 0 bases from J; junction bases left unmatched: 2. The CDR3 bases are TGTGCCTGGAGTTGGGGACAGGGCTCCTACGAGCAGTACTTC. This translates into CAWSWGQGSYEQYF.

The V gene is TRBV2, the J gene TRBJ2-3; 8 positions match TRBD1. V gave up 4 bases and J gave up 2 bases; unmatched junction bases: 5. The CDR3 extends over 15 amino acids. The germline CDR1 and CDR2 sequences are SNHLY and FYNNEI. In DNA, the CDR3 is TGTGCCAGCAGTGGGGGACAGGCCGACACAGATACGCAGTATTTT. This translates into CASSGGQADTDTQYF.

This rearrangement joins TRBV6-4 to TRBJ1-2, with D perhaps matching TRBD1 (5 bases). The ends were cut back, 8 bases at V and 8 bases at J, with 15 bases in the middle. CDR3 size: 12 residues. Germline V gene lookup returns CDR1 MRHNA and CDR2 SNTAGT. The CDR3 DNA sequence: TGTGCCAGCCATGGCACCTCAGGGGGCTACACCTTC. Protein: CASHGTSGGYTF.

This clone was observed a single time. The chain links TRBV27 to TRBJ2-2; 11 positions agree with TRBD2. The V segment lost 1 base and the J segment 1 base; nucleotides outside the gene matches: 5. Germline-derived CDR1 and CDR2 are MNHEY and SMNVEV (reference sequence). This CDR3 has 18 amino acids. The CDR3 protein is CASSLFPGLAENTGELFF. CDR3 nucleotides: TGTGCCAGCAGTTTATTCCCGGGACTAGCGGAGAACACCGGGGAGCTGTTTTTT.

V is TRBV14 and J is TRBJ2-7, with 8 bases fitting TRBD1. Germline lookup yields CDR1 SGHDN and CDR2 FVKESK. V shed 1 base and J 8 bases; nucleotides not matched to a gene: 10. The CDR3 is 15 amino acids. CDR3: CASSQGGDRRAQQYF. The CDR3 DNA reads as TGTGCCAGCAGCCAAGGAGGGGACAGGCGCGCCCAGCAGTACTTC.

The chain links TRBV18 to TRBJ2-7, with a possible D match to TRBD1 (5 bases). The CDR3 has 16 amino acids. The germline gives CDR1 KGHSH, CDR2 LQKENI. Trimming took 1 base from V and 3 from J, leaving 16 bases between them. CDR3 sequence (DNA): TGTGCCAGCTCACCACGGGTTTCAAGGGGTCGCTACGAGCAGTACTTC. Its translation is CASSPRVSRGRYEQYF.

The chain has TRBV9 and TRBJ2-7, with D possibly being TRBD2 (5 bases). Germline CDR1 SGDLS, CDR2 YYNGEE. The CDR3 is 14 residues long. Trimming pared 0 bases from V and 2 bases from J, leaving 9 bases between. The CDR3 loop is CASSVGGSAYEQYF. For the CDR3, the DNA is TGTGCCAGCAGCGTAGGTGGGAGTGCCTACGAGCAGTACTTC. The full variable domain, rest sourced from reference TRBV9 and TRBJ2-7, is DSGVTQTPKHLITATGQRVTLRCSPRSGDLSVYWYQQSLDQGLQFLIQYYNGEERAKGNILERFSAQQFPDLHSELNLSSLELGDSALYFCASSVGGSAYEQYFGPGTRLTVT.

The V gene is TRBV7-2, the J gene TRBJ2-2; D unclear. CDR3 size: 14 residues. Germline V gene lookup returns CDR1 SGHTA and CDR2 FQGNSA. Trimming pared 4 bases from V and 7 bases from J, leaving 13 bases between. CDR3 coding DNA: TGTGCCAGCAGCTCCTGGAGCGTTGACGGGGAGCTGTTTTTT. This sequence encodes CASSSWSVDGELFF.

This clone has just one count. The V gene is TRBV6-5, the J gene TRBJ2-1; possibly TRBD2 for D (5 bases). The germline CDR1 and CDR2 sequences are MNHEY and SVGAGI. Deletions cut 5 bases from V and 7 bases from J, with 18 bases between. CDR3 length: 15 amino acids. CDR3 sequence reads: CASSRTVPSGNEQFF. In DNA form, the CDR3 reads TGTGCCAGCAGTCGGACGGTACCTTCGGGGAATGAGCAGTTCTTC.

The chain couples TRBV7-9 to TRBJ2-7; 9 nucleotides agree with TRBD1. Germline V gene sequence: CDR1 SEHNR, CDR2 FQNEAQ (reference sequence). V lost 5 bases to trimming and J lost 6 bases; unmatched junction nucleotides: 8. CDR3 size: 14 residues. The CDR3 sequence is CASSPGTGRLEQYF. The CDR3 DNA follows: TGTGCCAGCAGCCCCGGGACAGGGAGGCTCGAGCAGTACTTC.

The J gene is TRBJ1-5, the V gene TRBV19; TRBD1 is a possible D gene (5 bases). CDR3 length: 13 residues. Germline CDR1 LNHDA, CDR2 SQIVND (reference sequence). The V and J ends lost 4 bases and 7 bases respectively, with 11 bases between them. As DNA, the CDR3 is TGTGCCAGTAGTACCGACAGAAGACAGCCCCAGCATTTT. It codes for CASSTDRRQPQHF.

V is TRBV19 and J is TRBJ1-1, with TRBD1 matching 11 bases. CDR3 length: 16 residues. Germline trimming cut 4 bases from V and 4 bases from J; bases unmatched to any gene: 8. Germline V gene data show CDR1 as LNHDA and CDR2 as SQIVND (reference sequence). The CDR3 nucleotides read TGTGCCAGTAGTAATGGACAGGGGGCTGTTGTCACTGAAGCTTTCTTT. Encoded protein: CASSNGQGAVVTEAFF.

The V gene is TRBV5-6, the J gene TRBJ2-1, with 11 bases that match TRBD1. Germline-derived CDR1 and CDR2 are SGHDT and YYEEEE. The V segment lost 3 bases and the J segment 8 bases; nucleotides outside the gene matches: 4. The CDR3 covers 14 residues. CDR3 sequence reads: CASSSDRGPDEQFF. As DNA, the CDR3 is TGTGCCAGCAGCTCGGACAGGGGGCCCGATGAGCAGTTCTTC.

The chain uses TRBV18 and TRBJ2-3; 10 bases line up with TRBD2. In germline, CDR1 is KGHSH, CDR2 LQKENI. The CDR3 extends over 16 amino acids. Trimming at V came to 4 bases and at J to 1 base, leaving 5 bases not matched to a gene. The CDR3 bases are TGTGCCAGCTCACTTTTAGCGGGAGGACGCACAGATACGCAGTATTTT. The encoded protein is CASSLLAGGRTDTQYF.

This rearrangement joins TRBV30 to TRBJ2-1; tentative D call: TRBD1 (6 bases). The CDR3 has 12 amino acids. V was cut by 2 bases and J by 12 bases, with 14 bases left in between. Germline loops: CDR1 GTSNPN, CDR2 SVGIG (reference sequence). The CDR3 sequence is CAWSTTGDLQFF. CDR3 nucleotide sequence: TGTGCCTGGAGTACGACAGGTGACCTGCAGTTCTTC.

The rearrangement joins TRBV11-2 to TRBJ2-7; TRBD2 matches at 14 bases. This CDR3 has 17 residues. Trimming removed 0 bases from V and 7 bases from J; junction bases left unmatched: 8. Looked up from germline, CDR1 is SGHAT and CDR2 is FQNNGV. The CDR3 region is CASSLDLGLAGAGEQYF. The CDR3 region has the DNA TGTGCCAGCAGCTTAGATCTGGGACTAGCGGGGGCAGGGGAGCAGTACTTC.

The chain couples TRBV7-9 to TRBJ2-1, with 9 bases that match TRBD1. Germline CDR1 and CDR2: SEHNR and FQNEAQ (reference sequence). The CDR3 totals 14 residues. The trim removed 4 bases at V and 5 bases at J, leaving 3 bases unmatched. The CDR3 DNA reads TGTGCCAGCAGCTCCGGGACAGGGCACAATGAGCAGTTCTTC. This gives the protein CASSSGTGHNEQFF.